These T cell receptor beta chains were read from a single sample in a study of blood T cell repertoires in COVID-19. The repertoire was sequenced with immunoSEQ multiplex PCR; TCRdb's copy has only in-frame clones and lacks some. The data show fewer than 350,000 clones, around 87% seen once. Sequenced: peripheral blood. These receptor sequences come from a woman aged 30 to 39 who had recovered from COVID-19. Both conserved end residues are part of each CDR3. A D gene is named only where the DNA matches it firmly. Clone size is not always given. Where it is, it says once, few, many or a class for expanded clones.

clone size | J gene | D gene | V gene | CDR3 protein | CDR3 DNA
NA | TRBJ1-5 | TRBD1 | TRBV9 | CASSASGTGNQPQHF | TGTGCCAGCAGCGCCTCAGGGACAGGCAATCAGCCCCAGCATTTT
NA | TRBJ2-3 | NA | TRBV20-1 | CSASISGSTDTQYF | TGCAGTGCTAGTATAAGCGGAAGCACAGATACGCAGTATTTT
NA | TRBJ2-3 | TRBD2 | TRBV19 | CASRLAGGATQYF | TGTGCCAGTAGACTGGCGGGAGGGGCTACGCAGTATTTT
NA | TRBJ1-3 | NA | TRBV7-3 | CASGEPGNTIYF | TGTGCCAGCGGGGAGCCTGGAAACACCATATATTTT
NA | TRBJ1-6 | NA | TRBV19 | CASSATGWDSPLHF | TGTGCCAGTAGTGCAACAGGGTGGGATTCACCCCTCCACTTT
NA | TRBJ1-6 | TRBD1 | TRBV5-1 | CASRQDTGQGRAPLHF | TGCGCCAGCAGACAAGACACGGGACAGGGAAGGGCACCCCTCCACTTT
NA | TRBJ2-7 | NA | TRBV12-3/TRBV12-4 | CAIKQSSSYEQYF | TGTGCCATAAAACAGTCGAGCTCCTACGAGCAGTACTTC
NA | TRBJ1-1 | NA | TRBV6-5 | CASKVWEDTEAFF | TGTGCCAGCAAGGTGTGGGAGGACACTGAAGCTTTCTTT
NA | TRBJ2-2 | TRBD1 | TRBV28 | CASRQQGALNTGELFF | TGTGCCAGCAGGCAACAGGGGGCCTTGAACACCGGGGAGCTGTTTTTT
NA | TRBJ1-3 | NA | TRBV3-1/TRBV3-2 | CASSYRAGNTIYF | TGTGCCAGCAGCTACAGGGCTGGAAACACCATATATTTT
NA | TRBJ2-1 | TRBD2 | TRBV5-4 | CASSLYLDSGYPQFF | TGTGCCAGCAGCTTGTATCTGGATAGCGGGTACCCGCAGTTCTTC
NA | TRBJ1-4 | NA | TRBV6-5 | CASGRHPNEKLFF | TGTGCCAGCGGGAGACACCCGAATGAAAAACTGTTTTTT
NA | TRBJ2-2 | TRBD2 | TRBV3-1/TRBV3-2 | CASSDSGSKRNTGELFF | TGTGCCAGCAGCGATAGCGGGAGCAAAAGGAACACCGGGGAGCTGTTTTTT
NA | TRBJ1-2 | TRBD1 | TRBV28 | CASTWGTGVLYGYTF | TGTGCCAGCACCTGGGGGACAGGGGTTCTCTATGGCTACACCTTC
few | TRBJ1-4 | TRBD1 | TRBV5-4 | CASSIRDREEKLFF | TGTGCCAGCAGCATCCGGGACAGGGAAGAAAAACTGTTTTTT
NA | TRBJ1-4 | NA | TRBV6-5 | CASSRGGWKEKLFF | TGTGCCAGCAGCCGGGGGGGGTGGAAGGAAAAACTGTTTTTT